Each of the 3 T cell receptor beta chains below was sequenced from the same sample in a study of shared clonotypes between healthy human individuals. Only in-frame clones appear in the TCRdb table, and some are missing; sequencing was by immunoSEQ multiplex PCR. The data contain about 2,500,000 clones, approximately 92% of them seen just once; the ten biggest clones take up around 0.15%. The sample consisted of naive CD4+ T cells sorted from blood. The subset here: CD45RA+ positively selected. These receptors came from a man younger than 35 in good health.

The chain is built from TRBV4-1 and TRBJ1-6, with 12 bases identical to TRBD1. The CDR3 consists of 18 residues. Germline V lookup: CDR1 MGHRA, CDR2 YSYEKL. Trimming at V came to 3 bases and at J to 0 bases, leaving 3 bases not matched to a gene. DNA for the CDR3: TGCGCCAGCAGCCACTCGGGACAGGGGGCCTCCTATAATTCACCCCTCCACTTT. Translation: CASSHSGQGASYNSPLHF.

This sequence joins TRBV27 and TRBJ1-6; D gene ambiguous. CDR3 size: 17 residues. Germline V gene lookup returns CDR1 MNHEY and CDR2 SMNVEV (reference sequence). V lost 3 bases, J lost 0 bases, and 12 bases lay in between. This chain's CDR3 is CASSLTRASSYNSPLHF. The CDR3 DNA sequence: TGTGCCAGCAGTTTGACTAGGGCGAGCTCCTATAATTCACCCCTCCACTTT.

The chain is built from TRBV12-5 and TRBJ2-5, with 10 positions matching TRBD1. Germline trimming cut 0 bases from V and 5 bases from J; bases unmatched to any gene: 18. CDR1 is LGHNT, CDR2 FRNRAP, per germline. This CDR3 has 20 amino acids. The CDR3 here is CASGLVEGDRDRGFDETQYF. Written as DNA, the CDR3 is TGTGCTAGTGGTTTGGTGGAAGGGGACCGGGACAGGGGCTTTGATGAGACCCAGTACTTC.